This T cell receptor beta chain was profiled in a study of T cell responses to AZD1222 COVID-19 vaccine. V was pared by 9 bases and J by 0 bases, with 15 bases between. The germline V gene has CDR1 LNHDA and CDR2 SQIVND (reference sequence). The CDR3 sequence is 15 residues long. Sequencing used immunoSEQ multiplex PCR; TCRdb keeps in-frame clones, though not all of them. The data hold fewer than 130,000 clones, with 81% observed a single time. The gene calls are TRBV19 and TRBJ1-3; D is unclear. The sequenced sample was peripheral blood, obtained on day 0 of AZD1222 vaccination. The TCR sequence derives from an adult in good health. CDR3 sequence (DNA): TGTGCCAGATACAAAAGACGCTGCTCTGGAAACACCATATATTTT. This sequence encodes CARYKRRCSGNTIYF. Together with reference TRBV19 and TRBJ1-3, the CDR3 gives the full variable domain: DGGITQSPKYLFRKEGQNVTLSCEQNLNHDAMYWYRQDPGQGLRLIYYSQIVNDFQKGDIAEGYSVSREKKESFPLTVTSAQKNPTAFYLCARYKRRCSGNTIYFGEGSWLTVV.